The clone carrying this TCR beta chain showed up just a few times. The antigen is not known. At one end the junction does not follow the germline gene, possibly because of a read error. A second PCR, run for roughly 7 to 11 cycles, used a sample-barcoded 5' primer plus a J-beta primer mix. A single record per CDR3 protein comes from TCRdb applying MiXCR to the 5' RACE reads. The sample records 850,000 to 1,300,000 distinct CDR3 sequences, around 45% being singletons. The data stem from a study of blood T cells in healthy people across ages. The study, taken as a whole, reports: TCR beta diversity correlated strongly with naive T cell percentage.

This CDR3 region has 12 residues. Germline CDR1 GTSNPN, CDR2 SVGIG (reference sequence). Samples had at least 7 million PBMCs isolated from them. V gene TRBV30 combines with J gene TRBJ1-2, with D uncertain. The receptor's source is an older woman in good health. The sample taken for sequencing was blood. CDR3 amino acids: CAGRSSNYGYTF. In nucleotides, the CDR3 is TGTGCCGGGAGGTCTTCAAACTATGGCTACACCTTC.